The sequence of this T cell receptor (beta chain) was determined in a study of Ad26.COV2.S vaccination and SARS-CoV-2 variants. Study-level background: The study gave Ad26.COV2.S intramuscularly, once or twice 56 days apart. The study, taken as a whole, reports: In TCR breadth and depth analyses, total T cell responses may have been underestimated. Substantial breadth was reportedly displayed by spike-specific CD8+ and CD4+ T cell responses after vaccination. For non-spike TCRs, breadth in vaccine recipients resembled that in placebo recipients.

Sequenced by immunoSEQ multiplex PCR; TCRdb stores in-frame clones only, minus some. The sample comprises around 270,000 clones, around nine tenths of which are singletons, and roughly 3% rests with the top ten. Indicated treatment: 15 to 20 received Ad26.COV2.S at low or high dose, single or two shots; 5 received placebo; per-sample allocation not given. Specimens were obtained on day 63 following the first vaccine or placebo injection. This clone was seen only once. Its target is not known. The junction had 8 bases not matched to a gene; V was cut back by 2 bases and J by 1 base. In germline, CDR1 is SGDLS, CDR2 YYNGEE. The CDR3 consists of 16 residues.

The V call is TRBV9, the J call TRBJ1-1; the match to TRBD1 covers 7 bases. This TCR was sampled from a person aged 18-65 years who received the Ad26.COV2.S COVID-19 vaccine or a placebo. Sequences were derived from peripheral blood, sampled in a trial of Ad26.COV2.S vaccine versus placebo. In nucleotides, the CDR3 is TGTGCCAGCAGCGTGCGACCCGGGACAGCGAACACTGAAGCTTTCTTT. This encodes CASSVRPGTANTEAFF.